Sequencing of this TCR beta chain was carried out in a study of siplizumab effects on memory and regulatory T cells. Regarding the study as a whole: To unstimulated subsets, only a minor fraction of alloreactive clones could be mapped.

As to this clone: The antigen is not known.

The V and J ends lost 3 bases and 3 bases, in that order; junction bases with no gene match: 3. There are 16 residues in the CDR3. The germline CDR1 and CDR2 sequences are SEHNR and FQNEAQ (reference sequence). TCRdb keeps only in-frame clones here, not all; method: immunoSEQ multiplex PCR. The sample has 100,000 to 110,000 clones; approximately 94% are singletons. The chain joins TRBV7-9 to TRBJ2-2, with 11 bases aligning to TRBD2. This sequence was found in a human donor in good health. The specimen sequenced was non-Treg CD4+ T cells sorted from blood. The CDR3 region has the DNA TGTGCCAGCAGCTTTCTAGCGGGGGGCGACACCGGGGAGCTGTTTTTT. Translating it yields CASSFLAGGDTGELFF.